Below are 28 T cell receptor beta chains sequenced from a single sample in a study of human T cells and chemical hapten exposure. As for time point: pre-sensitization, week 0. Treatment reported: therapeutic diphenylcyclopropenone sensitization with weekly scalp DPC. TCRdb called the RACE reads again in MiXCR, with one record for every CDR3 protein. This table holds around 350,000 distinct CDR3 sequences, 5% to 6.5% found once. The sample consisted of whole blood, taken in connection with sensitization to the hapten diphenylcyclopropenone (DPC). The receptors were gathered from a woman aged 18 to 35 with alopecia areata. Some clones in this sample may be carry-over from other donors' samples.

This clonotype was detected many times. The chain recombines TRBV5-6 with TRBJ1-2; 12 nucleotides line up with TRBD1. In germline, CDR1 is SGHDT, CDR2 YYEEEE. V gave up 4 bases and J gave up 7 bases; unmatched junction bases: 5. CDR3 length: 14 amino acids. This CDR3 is CASSVGTGGFGYTF. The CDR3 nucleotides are TGTGCCAGCAGCGTGGGGACAGGGGGCTTTGGCTACACCTTC.

This chain's CDR3 is CASSQGHSSGSGANVLTF. The CDR3 DNA reads TGCGCCAGCAGCCAAGGGCACAGCTCCGGCTCTGGGGCCAACGTCCTGACTTTC. The chain recombines TRBV4-3 with TRBJ2-6; D is uncertain. The CDR3 totals 18 residues. Germline V gene sequence: CDR1 LGHNA, CDR2 YSLEER. Trimming stripped 1 base from V and 0 bases from J, with 13 bases between.

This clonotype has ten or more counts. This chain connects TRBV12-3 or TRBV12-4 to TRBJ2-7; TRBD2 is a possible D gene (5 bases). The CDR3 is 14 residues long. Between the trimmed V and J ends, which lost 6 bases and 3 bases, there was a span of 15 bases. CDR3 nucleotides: TGTGCCAGCAGACTAGGACGGGTAGACTACGAGCAGTACTTC. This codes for CASRLGRVDYEQYF.

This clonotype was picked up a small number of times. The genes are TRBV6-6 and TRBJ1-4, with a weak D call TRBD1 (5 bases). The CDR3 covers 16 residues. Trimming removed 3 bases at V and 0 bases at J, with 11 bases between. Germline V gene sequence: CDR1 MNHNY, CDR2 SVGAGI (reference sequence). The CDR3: CASSYRGGATNEKLFF. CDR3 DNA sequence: TGTGCCAGCAGTTATCGCGGGGGTGCAACTAATGAAAAACTGTTTTTT.

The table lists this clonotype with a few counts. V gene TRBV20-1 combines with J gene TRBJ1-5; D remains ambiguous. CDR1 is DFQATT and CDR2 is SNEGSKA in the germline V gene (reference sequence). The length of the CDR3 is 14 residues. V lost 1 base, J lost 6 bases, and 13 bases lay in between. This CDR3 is CSARVDGGGQPQHF. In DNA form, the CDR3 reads TGCAGTGCTAGAGTGGACGGAGGTGGTCAGCCCCAGCATTTT.

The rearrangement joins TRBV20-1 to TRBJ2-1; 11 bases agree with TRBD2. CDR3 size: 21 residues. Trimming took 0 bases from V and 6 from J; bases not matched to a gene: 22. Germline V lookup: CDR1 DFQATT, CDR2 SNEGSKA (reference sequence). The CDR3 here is CSARDTLSWLAGGPSANEQFF. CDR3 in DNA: TGCAGTGCTAGAGATACTTTGTCTTGGCTAGCGGGGGGACCGTCAGCCAATGAGCAGTTCTTC.

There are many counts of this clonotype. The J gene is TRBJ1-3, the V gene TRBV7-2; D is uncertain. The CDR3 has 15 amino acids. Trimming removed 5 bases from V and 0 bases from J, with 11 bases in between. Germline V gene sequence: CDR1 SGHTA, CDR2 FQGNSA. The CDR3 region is CASSVVPDSGNTIYF. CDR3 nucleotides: TGTGCCAGCAGCGTGGTACCGGACTCTGGAAACACCATATATTTT.

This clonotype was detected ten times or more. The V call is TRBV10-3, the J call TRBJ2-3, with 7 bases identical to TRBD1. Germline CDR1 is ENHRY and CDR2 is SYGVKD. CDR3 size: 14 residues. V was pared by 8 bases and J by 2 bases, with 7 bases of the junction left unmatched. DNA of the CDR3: TGTGCCATCTCAGGGGGACAGACCACAGATACGCAGTATTTT. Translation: CAISGGQTTDTQYF.

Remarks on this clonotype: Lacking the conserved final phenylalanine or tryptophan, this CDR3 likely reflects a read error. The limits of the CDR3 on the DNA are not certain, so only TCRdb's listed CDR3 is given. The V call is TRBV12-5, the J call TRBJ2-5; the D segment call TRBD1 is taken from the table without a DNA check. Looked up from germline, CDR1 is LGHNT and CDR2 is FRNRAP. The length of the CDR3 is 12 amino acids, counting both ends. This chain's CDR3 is CASGLEVGQGRS.

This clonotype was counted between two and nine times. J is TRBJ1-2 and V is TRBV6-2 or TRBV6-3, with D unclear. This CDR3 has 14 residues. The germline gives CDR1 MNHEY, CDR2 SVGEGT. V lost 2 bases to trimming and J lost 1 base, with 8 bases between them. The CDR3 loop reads CASSYTGLNYGYTF. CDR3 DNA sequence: TGTGCCAGCAGTTACACTGGACTTAACTATGGCTACACCTTC.

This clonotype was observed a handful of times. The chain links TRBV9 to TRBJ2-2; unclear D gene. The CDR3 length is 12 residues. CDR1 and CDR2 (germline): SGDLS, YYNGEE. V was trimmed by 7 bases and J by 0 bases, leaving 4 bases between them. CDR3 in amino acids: CASGTNTGELFF. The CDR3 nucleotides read TGTGCCAGCGGAACGAACACCGGGGAGCTGTTTTTT.

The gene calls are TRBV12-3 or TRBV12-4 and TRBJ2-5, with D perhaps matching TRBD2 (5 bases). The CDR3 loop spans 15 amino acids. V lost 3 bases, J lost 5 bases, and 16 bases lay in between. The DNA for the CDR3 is TGTGCCAGCAGTTTCGCTGGGCCGGGAATGGAGACCCAGTACTTC. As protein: CASSFAGPGMETQYF.

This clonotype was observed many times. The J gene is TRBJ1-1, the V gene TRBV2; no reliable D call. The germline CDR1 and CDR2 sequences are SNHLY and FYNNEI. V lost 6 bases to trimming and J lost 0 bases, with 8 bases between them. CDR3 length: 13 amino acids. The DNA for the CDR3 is TGTGCCAGCAGCGTCACAGTGAACACTGAAGCTTTCTTT. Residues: CASSVTVNTEAFF.

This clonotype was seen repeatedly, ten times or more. The DNA of the CDR3 is TGCGCCAGCAGCCAAGACGCGACTTCCTCCTACGAGCAGTACTTC. It is translated as CASSQDATSSYEQYF. This rearrangement joins TRBV4-3 to TRBJ2-7, with unresolved D. The CDR3 is 15 residues long. V was pared by 0 bases and J by 0 bases, with 9 bases between. CDR1 is LGHNA and CDR2 is YSLEER in the germline V gene.

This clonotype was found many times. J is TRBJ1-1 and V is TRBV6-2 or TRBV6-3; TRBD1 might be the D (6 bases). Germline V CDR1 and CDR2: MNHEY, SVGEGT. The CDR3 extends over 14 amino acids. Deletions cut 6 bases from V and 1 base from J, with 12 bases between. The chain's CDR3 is CASRYRVGNTEAFF. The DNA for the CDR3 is TGTGCCAGCAGGTACAGGGTTGGGAACACTGAAGCTTTCTTT.

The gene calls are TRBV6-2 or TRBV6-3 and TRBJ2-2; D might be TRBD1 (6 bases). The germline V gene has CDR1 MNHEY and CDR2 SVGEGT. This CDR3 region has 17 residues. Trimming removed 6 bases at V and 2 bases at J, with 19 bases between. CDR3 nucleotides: TGTGCCAGCAGCCCAATTCGGGCAGGGGATAACACCGGGGAGCTGTTTTTT. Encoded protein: CASSPIRAGDNTGELFF.

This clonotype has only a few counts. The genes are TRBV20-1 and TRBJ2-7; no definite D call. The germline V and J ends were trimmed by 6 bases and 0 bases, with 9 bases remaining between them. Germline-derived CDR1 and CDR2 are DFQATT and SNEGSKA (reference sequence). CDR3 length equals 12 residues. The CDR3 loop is CSAPGSSYEQYF. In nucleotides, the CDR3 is TGCAGTGCCCCGGGCAGCTCCTACGAGCAGTACTTC.

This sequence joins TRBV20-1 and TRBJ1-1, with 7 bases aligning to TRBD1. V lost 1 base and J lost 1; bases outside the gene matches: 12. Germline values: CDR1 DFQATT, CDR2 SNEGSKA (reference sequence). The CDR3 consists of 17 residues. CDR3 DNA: TGCAGTGCTAGAGCACCAGCAGCCTACAGGGGGAACACTGAAGCTTTCTTT. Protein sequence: CSARAPAAYRGNTEAFF.

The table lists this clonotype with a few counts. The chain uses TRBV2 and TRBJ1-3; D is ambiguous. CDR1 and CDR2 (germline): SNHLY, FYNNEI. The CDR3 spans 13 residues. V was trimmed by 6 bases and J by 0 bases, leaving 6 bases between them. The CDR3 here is CASRRPSGNTIYF. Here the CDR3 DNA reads TGTGCCAGCAGGCGACCCTCTGGAAACACCATATATTTT.

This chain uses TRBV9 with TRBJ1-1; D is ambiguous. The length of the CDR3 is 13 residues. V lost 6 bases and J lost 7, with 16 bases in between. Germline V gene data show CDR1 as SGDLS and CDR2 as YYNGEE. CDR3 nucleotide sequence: TGTGCCAGCAACCCCGACGCGGTGGGTGAAGCTTTCTTT. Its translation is CASNPDAVGEAFF.

DNA of the CDR3: TGTGCCAGTATAGAAGCGGTAGATGGGATGGGGGAGCAGTACTTC. It translates to CASIEAVDGMGEQYF. The gene calls are TRBV2 and TRBJ2-7; D possibly corresponds to TRBD2 (5 bases). The length of the CDR3 is 15 residues. The germline V and J ends were trimmed by 9 bases and 7 bases, with 25 bases remaining between them. Per the germline V gene, CDR1 is SNHLY and CDR2 is FYNNEI. Together with reference TRBV2 and TRBJ2-7, the CDR3 gives the full variable domain: EPEVTQTPSHQVTQMGQEVILRCVPISNHLYFYWYRQILGQKVEFLVSFYNNEISEKSEIFDDQFSVERPDGSNFTLKIRSTKLEDSAMYFCASIEAVDGMGEQYFGPGTRLTVT.

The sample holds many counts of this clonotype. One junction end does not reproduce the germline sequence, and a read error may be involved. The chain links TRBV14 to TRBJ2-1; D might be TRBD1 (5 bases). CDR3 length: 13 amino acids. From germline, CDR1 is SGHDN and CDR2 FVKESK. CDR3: CASSQTTGARILF. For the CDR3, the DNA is TGTGCCAGCAGCCAGACGACTGGGGCCCGTATTCTCTTC.

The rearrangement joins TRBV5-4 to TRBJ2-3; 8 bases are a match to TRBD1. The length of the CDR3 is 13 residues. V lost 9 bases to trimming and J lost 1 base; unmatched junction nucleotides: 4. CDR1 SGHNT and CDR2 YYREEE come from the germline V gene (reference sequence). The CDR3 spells CANMDRGTDTQYF. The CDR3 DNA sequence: TGTGCCAACATGGACAGGGGCACAGATACGCAGTATTTT. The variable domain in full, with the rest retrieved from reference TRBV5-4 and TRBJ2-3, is ETGVTQSPTHLIKTRGQQVTLRCSSQSGHNTVSWYQQALGQGPQFIFQYYREEENGRGNFPPRFSGLQFPNYSSELNVNALELDDSALYLCANMDRGTDTQYFGPGTRLTVL.

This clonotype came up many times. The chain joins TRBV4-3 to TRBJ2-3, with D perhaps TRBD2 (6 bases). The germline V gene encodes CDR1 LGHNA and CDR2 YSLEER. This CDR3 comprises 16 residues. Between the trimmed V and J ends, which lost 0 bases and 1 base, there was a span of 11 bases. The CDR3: CASSQDGGGGTDTQYF. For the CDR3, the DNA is TGCGCCAGCAGCCAAGACGGCGGAGGGGGCACAGATACGCAGTATTTT.

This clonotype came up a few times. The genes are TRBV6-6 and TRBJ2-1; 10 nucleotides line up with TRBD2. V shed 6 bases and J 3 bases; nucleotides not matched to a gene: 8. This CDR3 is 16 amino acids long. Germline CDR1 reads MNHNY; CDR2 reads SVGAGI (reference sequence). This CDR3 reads CASSPDSGGYYNEQFF. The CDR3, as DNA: TGTGCCAGCAGCCCAGATAGCGGGGGGTACTACAATGAGCAGTTCTTC.

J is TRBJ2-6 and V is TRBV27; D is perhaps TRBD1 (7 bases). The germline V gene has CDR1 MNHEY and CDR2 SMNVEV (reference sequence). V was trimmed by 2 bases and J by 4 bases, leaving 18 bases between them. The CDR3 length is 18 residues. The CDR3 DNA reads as TGTGCCAGCAGTTTAATCTCCAGGGGGGTAGCCGGGGCCAACGTCCTGACTTTC. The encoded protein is CASSLISRGVAGANVLTF.

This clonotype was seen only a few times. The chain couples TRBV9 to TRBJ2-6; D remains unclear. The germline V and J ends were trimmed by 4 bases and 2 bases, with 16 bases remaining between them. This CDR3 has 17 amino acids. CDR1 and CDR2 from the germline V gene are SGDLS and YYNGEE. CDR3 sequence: CASSQSASAPGANVLTF. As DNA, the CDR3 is TGTGCCAGCAGCCAGTCGGCTTCGGCACCTGGGGCCAACGTCCTGACTTTC.

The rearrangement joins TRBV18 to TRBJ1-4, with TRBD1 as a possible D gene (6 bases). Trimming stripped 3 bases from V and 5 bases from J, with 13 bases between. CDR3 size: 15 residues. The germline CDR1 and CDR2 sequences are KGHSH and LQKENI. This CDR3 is CASSPGDRTNEKLFF. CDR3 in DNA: TGTGCCAGCTCACCGGGCGACAGGACGAATGAAAAACTGTTTTTT.